These 15 T cell receptor beta chains originate from one sample sequenced in a study of T cell responses to AZD1222 COVID-19 vaccine (dated by TCRdb to the early 2020s). The sample's time point label, in plain terms: about 28 days (+/-7) after the second vaccine dose. The receptor library was made with the immunoSEQ multiplex PCR assay. TCRdb's version of the immuneACCESS table is confined to in-frame rearrangements and falls short of the full clone set. An unresolved V gene accounts for under half of the shortfall where checked; the remainder is of unknown origin. Within this sample are some 25,000 clones, with about 86% of them counted one time only. The ten most abundant clones make up almost 8% of the sample. This specimen was peripheral blood, taken 28 days after the second AZD1222 dose. Receptors originate from an adult who received the AZD1222 COVID-19 vaccine.

This clone was seen a few times. J is TRBJ2-2 and V is TRBV5-1; 8 bases fit TRBD1. The germline CDR1 and CDR2 sequences are SGHRS and YFSETQ. The CDR3 has 16 residues. V trimming: 4 bases; J trimming: 0 bases; junction bases outside the gene matches: 5. The CDR3 is CASSQGTGSNTGELFF. The CDR3 nucleotides are TGCGCCAGCAGCCAAGGGACAGGCTCGAACACCGGGGAGCTGTTTTTT.

The chain recombines TRBV5-1 with TRBJ1-3; 9 nucleotides agree with TRBD1. CDR3 length: 19 amino acids. The germline CDR1 and CDR2 sequences are SGHRS and YFSETQ. J lost 1 base, V lost 4 bases, and 15 bases had no gene match. This chain's CDR3 is CASSPTTNPGQGSGNTIYF. The CDR3, as DNA: TGCGCCAGCAGCCCGACTACAAACCCGGGACAGGGTTCTGGAAACACCATATATTTT.

The chain combines TRBV7-9 with TRBJ1-2; D gene uncertain. This CDR3 is 14 amino acids long. Germline assignment: CDR1 SEHNR and CDR2 FQNEAQ (reference sequence). V was clipped by 4 bases and J by 3 bases, with 12 bases between them. The CDR3 DNA is TGTGCCAGCAGCTCCACGTCCGGGGACTATGGCTACACCTTC. As protein: CASSSTSGDYGYTF.

The V and J genes are TRBV7-3 and TRBJ1-1; tentative D call: TRBD1 (5 bases). Germline assignment: CDR1 SGHTA and CDR2 FQGTGA. The germline V and J ends were trimmed by 8 bases and 0 bases, with 10 bases remaining between them. The CDR3 is made up of 13 amino acids. CDR3 sequence (DNA): TGTGCCAGCGGCGCGGGACTGAACACTGAAGCTTTCTTT. Translation gives CASGAGLNTEAFF. The full variable domain, rest sourced from reference TRBV7-3 and TRBJ1-1, is GAGVSQTPSNKVTEKGKYVELRCDPISGHTALYWYRQSLGQGPEFLIYFQGTGAADDSGLPNDRFFAVRPEGSVSTLKIQRTERGDSAVYLCASGAGLNTEAFFGQGTRLTVV.

The rearrangement uses TRBV14 and TRBJ2-7, with 8 bases lining up with TRBD1. The V gene's germline CDR1 is SGHDN and CDR2 FVKESK. V shed 1 base, J shed 4 bases, and the junction held 3 bases outside the gene matches. The CDR3 totals 14 residues. The CDR3 reads CASSQGTGIYEQYF. CDR3 in DNA: TGTGCCAGCAGCCAAGGGACAGGGATTTACGAGCAGTACTTC.

The sample holds one count of this clone. The chain couples TRBV3-1 (or the pseudogene TRBV3-2) to TRBJ1-5, with 7 bases identical to TRBD1. With V trimmed by 2 bases and J by 1 base, 2 bases remained unmatched. CDR1 and CDR2 from the germline V gene are LGHDT and YNNKEL (reference sequence). The CDR3 is 15 residues long. The CDR3 loop reads CASSQSTGSNQPQHF. The CDR3 DNA is TGTGCCAGCAGCCAATCGACAGGGAGCAATCAGCCCCAGCATTTT.

V usage is TRBV28 and J usage is TRBJ1-1; 7 nucleotides match TRBD1. Germline V gene sequence: CDR1 MDHEN, CDR2 SYDVKM. Trimming at V came to 5 bases and at J to 1 base, leaving 4 bases not matched to a gene. The CDR3 is 14 amino acids. CDR3 amino acids: CASSVTGRNTEAFF. CDR3 in DNA: TGTGCCAGCAGTGTGACAGGGAGGAACACTGAAGCTTTCTTT.

V gene TRBV6-4 combines with J gene TRBJ1-2; D call uncertain. V was clipped by 6 bases and J by 4 bases, with 24 bases between them. The CDR3 consists of 17 residues. CDR1 and CDR2 (germline): MRHNA, SNTAGT. The CDR3 region has the DNA TGTGCCAGCAGCCCTCAACATTTGCGTGGCCTTAGCTATGGCTACACCTTC. It codes for CASSPQHLRGLSYGYTF.

This clone was picked up a small number of times. The chain carries TRBV19 and TRBJ2-3, with 7 bases lining up with TRBD1. Germline V CDR1 and CDR2: LNHDA, SQIVND (reference sequence). The CDR3 covers 15 residues. Germline trimming cut 4 bases from V and 3 bases from J; bases unmatched to any gene: 7. DNA for the CDR3: TGTGCCAGTAGTAATGACAGGGTGAGAACAGATACGCAGTATTTT. Amino acids: CASSNDRVRTDTQYF.

The rearrangement joins TRBV30 to TRBJ1-2; D ambiguous. This CDR3 contains 13 residues. Trimming pared 2 bases from V and 4 bases from J, leaving 11 bases between. Germline CDR1 is GTSNPN and CDR2 is SVGIG (reference sequence). CDR3 region: CAWSYSRAYGYTF. The CDR3 coding sequence is TGTGCCTGGAGTTACAGTCGGGCCTATGGCTACACCTTC.

V is TRBV12-3 or TRBV12-4 and J is TRBJ1-2, with TRBD1 as a possible D gene (6 bases). CDR3 length: 13 amino acids. The V end was cut by 5 bases, the J end by 5 bases, with 12 bases between. The CDR3, as DNA: TGTGCCAGCAGTCCTACAGGGAATTATGGCTACACCTTC. This sequence encodes CASSPTGNYGYTF.

The V gene is TRBV5-1, the J gene TRBJ2-7, with 8 positions matching TRBD1. This CDR3 spans 16 amino acids. Germline CDR1 is SGHRS and CDR2 is YFSETQ. V gave up 3 bases and J gave up 2 bases; unmatched junction bases: 10. CDR3 amino acids: CASSSRWTGTTYEQYF. CDR3 in DNA: TGCGCCAGCAGCTCAAGGTGGACAGGGACAACCTACGAGCAGTACTTC.

This clone was found once. V is TRBV3-1 (or the pseudogene TRBV3-2) and J is TRBJ1-2; a weak D match, TRBD1 (5 bases). V lost 7 bases and J lost 4, with 13 bases in between. There are 13 residues in the CDR3. Germline CDR1 is LGHDT and CDR2 is YNNKEL (reference sequence). The CDR3 spells CASKPGTTYGYTF. CDR3 DNA: TGTGCCAGCAAACCCGGGACTACCTATGGCTACACCTTC.

The J gene is TRBJ1-5, the V gene TRBV5-1; 7 nucleotides align to TRBD1. Germline V CDR1 and CDR2: SGHRS, YFSETQ. V shed 4 bases, J shed 5 bases, and the junction held 9 bases outside the gene matches. This CDR3 is built from 15 residues. CDR3 in DNA: TGCGCCAGCAGCCCGGGAGACAGGGCAGATCAGCCCCAGCATTTT. Translating it yields CASSPGDRADQPQHF.

The CDR3 here is CASLIRTDNQPQHF. CDR3 in DNA: TGTGCCAGCCTCATCCGGACAGATAATCAGCCCCAGCATTTT. V gene TRBV28 combines with J gene TRBJ1-5; the D gene is possibly TRBD1 (6 bases). The germline V and J ends were trimmed by 8 bases and 4 bases, with 15 bases remaining between them. Germline loops: CDR1 MDHEN, CDR2 SYDVKM. CDR3 length: 14 residues.